This entry lists 24 T cell receptor beta chains sequenced from one sample in a study of CD8 T cells in Susac syndrome. Random hexamers primed reverse transcription of about 0.45 to 1 ug RNA. MiXCR was run by TCRdb on the immunoSEQ multiplex PCR reads, yielding one entry per CDR3 protein. The sample holds about 140,000 distinct CDR3 sequences; 85% to 95% are singletons and the top ten take 0.14%. Source material: CD4+ T cells from PBMCs. Every receptor here comes from a human donor with Susac syndrome.

The V gene is TRBV4-1, the J gene TRBJ2-7; 12 bases match TRBD2. V lost 1 base to trimming and J lost 0 bases; unmatched junction nucleotides: 7. Germline lookup yields CDR1 MGHRA and CDR2 YSYEKL. This CDR3 is 18 amino acids long. This CDR3 is CASSQGRLAGASSYEQYF. As DNA, the CDR3 is TGCGCCAGCAGCCAAGGGAGACTAGCGGGGGCCAGCTCCTACGAGCAGTACTTC.

This clonotype occurred once. This sequence joins TRBV20-1 and TRBJ2-2, with a tentative D call TRBD1 (6 bases). CDR3 length equals 14 residues. The ends were cut back, 0 bases at V and 7 bases at J, with 12 bases in the middle. CDR1 is DFQATT, CDR2 SNEGSKA, per germline (reference sequence). This CDR3 is CSAREAQGIGELFF. CDR3 bases: TGCAGTGCTAGAGAGGCACAGGGCATCGGGGAGCTGTTTTTT.

This chain connects TRBV24-1 to TRBJ2-1; no firm D call. V shed 9 bases and J shed 6 bases, with 17 bases lying between them. The CDR3 covers 14 residues. Germline-derived CDR1 and CDR2 are KGHDR and SFDVKD. CDR3 DNA: TGTGCCACCGGACCATACCCGGTCGGCAATGAGCAGTTCTTC. It codes for CATGPYPVGNEQFF.

V usage is TRBV7-2 and J usage is TRBJ2-7; 7 bases are shared with TRBD1. The ends lost 8 bases at V and 2 bases at J; junction bases unmatched: 12. The germline gives CDR1 SGHTA, CDR2 FQGNSA. This CDR3 is built from 15 residues. The CDR3 is CASGLTGTDPYEQYF. CDR3 DNA: TGTGCCAGCGGATTGACCGGGACAGACCCCTACGAGCAGTACTTC.

This rearrangement joins TRBV12-3 or TRBV12-4 to TRBJ2-7; weak D call: TRBD2 (6 bases). The CDR3 runs to 13 residues. V shed 6 bases and J shed 6 bases, with 15 bases lying between them. This chain's CDR3 is CASRRAGGGEQYF. For the CDR3, the DNA is TGTGCCAGCAGAAGGGCCGGGGGAGGCGAGCAGTACTTC.

The V gene is TRBV3-1, the J gene TRBJ2-5; TRBD2 matches at 10 bases. The ends lost 1 base at V and 2 bases at J; junction bases unmatched: 1. CDR1 and CDR2 (germline): LGHDT, YNNKEL (reference sequence). This CDR3 comprises 15 residues. Here the CDR3 reads CASSQGSGGQETQYF. The CDR3 bases are TGTGCCAGCAGCCAAGGTAGCGGGGGGCAAGAGACCCAGTACTTC.

The CDR3 coding sequence is TGTGCCAGCAGCGCCTCCCCGGGACAGGGGGGCGGGGAGCTGTTTTTT. It specifies CASSASPGQGGGELFF. The rearrangement links TRBV9 to TRBJ2-2; 11 nucleotides agree with TRBD1. The V gene's germline CDR1 is SGDLS and CDR2 YYNGEE. Trimming at V came to 3 bases and at J to 7 bases, leaving 8 bases not matched to a gene. The CDR3 consists of 16 residues. The full variable domain, rest sourced from reference TRBV9 and TRBJ2-2, is DSGVTQTPKHLITATGQRVTLRCSPRSGDLSVYWYQQSLDQGLQFLIQYYNGEERAKGNILERFSAQQFPDLHSELNLSSLELGDSALYFCASSASPGQGGGELFFGEGSRLTVL.

The rearrangement joins TRBV10-3 to TRBJ1-1, with D perhaps matching TRBD1 (5 bases). Deletions cut 5 bases from V and 1 base from J, with 8 bases between. The CDR3 runs to 13 residues. The V gene's germline CDR1 is ENHRY and CDR2 SYGVKD. The CDR3 here is CAISKGTNTEAFF. Here the CDR3 DNA reads TGTGCCATCAGTAAGGGGACGAACACTGAAGCTTTCTTT.

This sequence joins TRBV7-2 and TRBJ1-2; a weak D match, TRBD1 (6 bases). The CDR3 spans 13 residues. Trimming took 5 bases from V and 6 from J, leaving 13 bases between them. Germline values: CDR1 SGHTA, CDR2 FQGNSA. The CDR3 spells CASSPIQGNGYTF. Written as DNA, the CDR3 is TGTGCCAGCAGCCCTATACAGGGAAATGGCTACACCTTC.

The CDR3 DNA reads as TGCAGTGCTAGTCCCCTACCTTCGGAGGGGGCGACCTACGAGCAGTACTTC. Protein sequence: CSASPLPSEGATYEQYF. The V call is TRBV20-1, the J call TRBJ2-7; weak D call: TRBD1 (7 bases). The CDR3 contains 17 residues. Trimming took off 3 bases at V and 2 bases at J, with 23 bases between the two ends. Germline lookup yields CDR1 DFQATT and CDR2 SNEGSKA (reference sequence).

This sequence joins TRBV15 and TRBJ2-3; 8 positions match TRBD1. This CDR3 region has 14 residues. The V segment lost 7 bases and the J segment 6 bases; nucleotides outside the gene matches: 9. Germline V gene data show CDR1 as LNHNV and CDR2 as YYDKDF (reference sequence). CDR3 region: CATTRTGSSDTQYF. DNA for the CDR3: TGTGCCACCACCAGGACAGGGAGCTCCGATACGCAGTATTTT.

In this sample, this clonotype turned up a few times. The DNA of the CDR3 is TGTGCCAGCAAACGGGACCTATACGAGCAGTACTTC. It specifies CASKRDLYEQYF. The chain couples TRBV2 to TRBJ2-7; either TRBD1 or TRBD2 may supply D (5 bases each). This CDR3 region has 12 residues. The germline V gene has CDR1 SNHLY and CDR2 FYNNEI. Trimming took off 7 bases at V and 4 bases at J, with 11 bases between the two ends.

The J gene is TRBJ2-3, the V gene TRBV29-1, with 9 nucleotides matching TRBD2. After removal of 5 bases from V and 6 bases from J, the junction contained 9 bases not matched to a gene. The CDR3 extends over 14 amino acids. CDR1 and CDR2 (germline): SQVTM, ANQGSEA. The CDR3 bases are TGCAGCGTTCGTTCGGCGGGAGGGCCCGATACGCAGTATTTT. Translation gives CSVRSAGGPDTQYF.

This clonotype was seen a single time. The rearrangement uses TRBV5-1 and TRBJ2-2; 8 bases are shared with TRBD1. CDR1 and CDR2 (germline): SGHRS, YFSETQ. V was pared by 4 bases and J by 4 bases, with 9 bases of the junction left unmatched. The CDR3 sequence is 16 residues long. The CDR3 here is CASSGGQGAGTGELFF. As DNA, the CDR3 is TGCGCCAGCAGCGGAGGTCAGGGGGCGGGCACCGGGGAGCTGTTTTTT.

The V gene is TRBV4-3, the J gene TRBJ2-7; D is unclear. The CDR3 sequence is 13 residues long. CDR1 and CDR2 (germline): LGHNA, YSLEER. With 4 bases removed from V and 5 bases from J, the gap between germline ends came to 12 bases. The CDR3 bases are TGCGCCAGCAGCCTGCGAGTTGGGCACGAGCAGTACTTC. Residues: CASSLRVGHEQYF.

This rearrangement joins TRBV19 to TRBJ1-5; TRBD1 matches 8 bases. The CDR3 contains 15 residues. V shed 5 bases, J shed 5 bases, and the junction held 8 bases outside the gene matches. CDR1 is LNHDA and CDR2 is SQIVND in the germline V gene (reference sequence). CDR3 in amino acids: CASSPGQGRYQPQHF. The CDR3 DNA sequence: TGTGCCAGTAGTCCCGGACAGGGACGATATCAGCCCCAGCATTTT.

Details on this clonotype: A read error may produce the germline difference seen at one junction end. The chain uses TRBV30 and TRBJ1-1; D is uncertain. CDR1 GTSNPN and CDR2 SVGIG come from the germline V gene (reference sequence). The CDR3 consists of 13 residues. The CDR3 DNA is TGTGCCTGGAGCAGGCAGCCCCCTACTGAAGTTTTCTTT. Translation gives CAWSRQPPTEVFF.

Only one count was recorded for this clonotype. The V call is TRBV18, the J call TRBJ2-3, with TRBD2 as a possible D gene (7 bases). Germline CDR1 reads KGHSH; CDR2 reads LQKENI. This CDR3 has 16 residues. The V and J ends lost 8 bases and 4 bases respectively, with 22 bases between them. DNA of the CDR3: TGTGCCAGCCCCCCGGCCGGGGGGCGAGGGTCAGATACGCAGTATTTT. Protein product: CASPPAGGRGSDTQYF.

This clonotype was picked up one time. The rearrangement joins TRBV12-3 or TRBV12-4 to TRBJ1-1, with TRBD1 matching over 10 bases. The CDR3 is made up of 16 amino acids. J was trimmed by 3 bases and V by 6 bases; bases with no gene match: 10. CDR3 nucleotide sequence: TGTGCCAGCAGCCCCGACAGGGGGCGAGGGGACACTGAAGCTTTCTTT. Residues: CASSPDRGRGDTEAFF.

Comment on this clonotype: A junction boundary mismatches the germline segment, possibly from a read error. The rearrangement joins TRBV10-3 to TRBJ2-1; 7 bases are shared with TRBD1. Per the germline V gene, CDR1 is ENHRY and CDR2 is SYGVKD. CDR3 length: 13 residues. This chain's CDR3 is CAIGETGSNEQFF. CDR3 coding DNA: TGTGCCATCGGTGAGACAGGGTCCAATGAGCAGTTCTTC.

The genes are TRBV18 and TRBJ2-7, with unresolved D. The ends were cut back, 0 bases at V and 4 bases at J, with 7 bases in the middle. The CDR3 is 13 amino acids. CDR1 is KGHSH, CDR2 LQKENI, per germline. DNA for the CDR3: TGTGCCAGCTCACCACCGGCCGGGTACGAGCAGTACTTC. It codes for CASSPPAGYEQYF.

This sequence joins TRBV12-3 or TRBV12-4 and TRBJ1-1; 10 bases line up with TRBD1. This CDR3 has 13 amino acids. With 6 bases clipped from V and 6 bases from J, the junction kept 4 bases outside the gene matches. This CDR3 is CASRGQGRAEAFF. The CDR3 coding sequence is TGTGCCAGCAGGGGACAGGGGCGCGCTGAAGCTTTCTTT.

The chain recombines TRBV6-5 with TRBJ1-2; 10 nucleotides line up with TRBD1. Unmatched junction bases numbered 7, after V lost 5 bases and J lost 4 bases. This CDR3 has 15 residues. Germline V gene data show CDR1 as MNHEY and CDR2 as SVGAGI. The CDR3 loop is CASSVRQGAIYGYTF. The CDR3 region has the DNA TGTGCCAGCAGTGTTAGACAGGGGGCTATCTATGGCTACACCTTC.

The CDR3 loop reads CASSLLGAGGSGANVLTF. CDR3 nucleotide sequence: TGTGCCAGCAGTTTATTGGGCGCCGGGGGGTCTGGGGCCAACGTCCTGACTTTC. V gene TRBV28 combines with J gene TRBJ2-6; 7 bases fit TRBD2. Germline V lookup: CDR1 MDHEN, CDR2 SYDVKM. The CDR3 contains 18 residues. The ends lost 1 base at V and 1 base at J; junction bases unmatched: 7.